This T cell receptor beta chain emerged from a study of OX40 agonist ivuxolimab in advanced cancers. With 2 bases clipped from V and 5 bases from J, the junction kept 6 bases outside the gene matches. The CDR3 is 14 amino acids. CDR1 is SGDLS, CDR2 YYNGEE, per germline. A remark on this clone: The antigen remains unidentified.

Profiled with immunoSEQ multiplex PCR; TCRdb holds only in-frame clones, not every one. Among about 90,000 clones, approximately 91% were seen once, and the ten largest hold about 0.35%. Whole-study results and caveats: Still undetermined is the antigen specificity of the expanded peripheral T cells. CD4+ and CD8+ blood T cells expanded clonally by week 6 at 0.1 to 3.0 mg/kg.

The rearrangement links TRBV9 to TRBJ2-5; 7 nucleotides match TRBD1. This clonotype was obtained from an adult with an advanced solid tumor such as melanoma, head and neck, liver or kidney cancer. Sequenced here: CD4+ or CD8+ T cells sorted from blood, sampled in a trial of the OX40 agonist ivuxolimab. Here the CDR3 reads CASSVTTGRETQYF. The CDR3 DNA is TGTGCCAGCAGCGTTACGACAGGGCGGGAGACCCAGTACTTC.